Given below is one TCR beta chain in context. The antigen is not known. The data were taken from a study of PD-1 blockade in classical Hodgkin lymphoma. Study-level points and caveats: Significant TCR diversity gains by C4D1 occurred in CD4+ but not CD8+ cells.

Assay used: immunoSEQ multiplex PCR; TCRdb lists only in-frame clones, some missing. The sample consists of about 85,000 clones, nearly 95% of them appearing once. With no exception, relapse followed autologous stem cell transplantation in all patients, and brentuximab vedotin exposure varied. After removal of 7 bases from V and 5 bases from J, the junction contained 8 bases not matched to a gene. The CDR3 is 14 residues long. Germline lookup yields CDR1 SGHRS and CDR2 YFSETQ. The sequencing used peripheral blood mononuclear cells (PBMCs), collected before the second cycle of nivolumab. This chain connects TRBV5-1 to TRBJ2-1, with 8 bases matching TRBD2. The sequence was collected from a human donor with classical Hodgkin lymphoma. Here the CDR3 reads CASRSGSSDNEQFF. DNA of the CDR3: TGCGCCAGCCGGAGCGGGAGTTCCGACAATGAGCAGTTCTTC.